Listed below are T cell receptor beta chains from one sample, sequenced in a study of T cell responses to AZD1222 COVID-19 vaccine. Profiling relied on immunoSEQ multiplex PCR, and the TCRdb table lists in-frame clones only, not all of them. The table has 150,000 to 200,000 clones, under 95% seen once. This sample comprised peripheral blood, obtained 28 days after the second AZD1222 dose. The source of these receptors is an adult who received the AZD1222 COVID-19 vaccine. Both conserved end residues are part of each CDR3. Fields, in order: V gene, D gene, clone size, J gene, CDR3 protein, CDR3 DNA. A D gene is named only where the DNA matches it firmly. Part of the rows lack a size; the others show once, few, many or a class for expanded clones.

TRBV18	TRBD1	.	TRBJ1-1	CASSLGQGMNTEAFF	TGTGCCAGCTCTCTTGGACAGGGGATGAACACTGAAGCTTTCTTT
TRBV1	.	.	TRBJ2-1	CTSSLRVRSGGRYMGEQFF	TGCACCAGCAGCCTCCGGGTCAGGTCGGGAGGGCGGTATATGGGTGAGCAGTTCTTC
TRBV5-1	.	.	TRBJ1-1	CASRPSGVLNTEAFF	TGCGCCAGCAGGCCTTCGGGGGTTCTGAACACTGAAGCTTTCTTT
TRBV5-6	.	.	TRBJ1-5	CASSLGVNQPQHF	TGTGCCAGCAGCTTGGGGGTCAATCAGCCCCAGCATTTT
TRBV6-4	TRBD2	.	TRBJ2-4	CASSRRGLAGLAKNIQYF	TGTGCCAGCAGTCGTCGAGGACTAGCGGGCCTAGCCAAAAACATTCAGTACTTC
TRBV5-4	.	once	TRBJ2-5	CASSIKHGAPLGETQYF	TGTGCCAGCAGCATTAAACACGGGGCCCCCCTTGGAGAGACCCAGTACTTC
TRBV20-1	.	.	TRBJ2-1	CSASTGTYYYNEQFF	TGCAGTGCTAGTACAGGGACCTACTACTACAATGAGCAGTTCTTC
TRBV6-2/TRBV6-3	TRBD1	.	TRBJ2-7	CASSYSGQGEPGEQYF	TGTGCCAGCAGTTACTCCGGACAGGGGGAGCCTGGCGAGCAGTACTTC
TRBV7-9	TRBD1	.	TRBJ1-4	CASSPDRGNEKLFF	TGTGCCAGCAGCCCGGACAGGGGGAATGAAAAACTGTTTTTT
TRBV5-1	TRBD1	.	TRBJ2-7	CASSWVGTDLYEQYF	TGCGCCAGCAGCTGGGTCGGGACAGACCTCTACGAGCAGTACTTC
TRBV10-1	.	.	TRBJ2-5	CASSEGDKVLTQYF	TGCGCCAGCAGTGAGGGGGACAAAGTTTTGACCCAGTACTTC
TRBV25-1	.	.	TRBJ2-7	CASSEKYTSYEQYF	TGTGCCAGCAGTGAAAAATACACCTCCTACGAGCAGTACTTC
TRBV23-1	TRBD1	.	TRBJ1-2	CASLGGDSYGYTF	TGCGCCAGCCTAGGGGGGGACAGCTATGGCTACACCTTC
TRBV7-9	.	.	TRBJ2-1	CARMELSAGNEQFF	TGTGCCAGAATGGAACTTAGTGCAGGGAATGAGCAGTTCTTC
TRBV14	.	.	TRBJ1-2	CASSPGAPYLENYGYTF	TGTGCCAGCAGCCCAGGGGCTCCATACCTGGAGAACTATGGCTACACCTTC
TRBV5-1	TRBD1	.	TRBJ1-1	CASSFWTGRSNTEAFF	TGCGCCAGCAGCTTCTGGACAGGTCGGTCTAACACTGAAGCTTTCTTT
TRBV6-5	.	.	TRBJ2-2	CASSKGAELFF	TGTGCCAGCTCAAAAGGTGCGGAGCTGTTTTTT
TRBV7-2	TRBD1	.	TRBJ2-7	CASSLASRGSYEQYF	TGTGCCAGCAGCTTAGCTTCCAGGGGGAGTTACGAGCAGTACTTC
TRBV9	.	.	TRBJ1-3	CASSVAPYSGNTIYF	TGTGCCAGCAGCGTAGCTCCGTACTCGGGAAACACCATATATTTT
TRBV6-2/TRBV6-3	TRBD2	.	TRBJ2-1	CASSYAQRERDEQFF	TGTGCCAGCAGTTACGCCCAGCGGGAGAGGGATGAGCAGTTCTTC
TRBV4-1	.	.	TRBJ2-1	CASSQDPRVRDYNEQFF	TGCGCCAGCAGCCAGGACCCAAGGGTGAGGGACTACAATGAGCAGTTCTTC
TRBV30	TRBD1	.	TRBJ1-2	CAWSVRGWGQRGNGYTF	TGTGCCTGGAGTGTACGAGGATGGGGACAGAGAGGCAATGGCTACACCTTC
TRBV7-2	TRBD2	.	TRBJ2-2	CASSFERERTGELFF	TGTGCCAGCAGCTTTGAGCGGGAGAGGACCGGGGAGCTGTTTTTT
TRBV7-7	TRBD2	once	TRBJ2-1	CASSPRLAGGPDEQFF	TGTGCCAGCAGCCCAAGACTAGCGGGAGGGCCGGATGAGCAGTTCTTC
TRBV9	TRBD1	once	TRBJ1-1	CASSAWDRGMNTEAFF	TGTGCCAGCAGCGCTTGGGACAGGGGGATGAACACTGAAGCTTTCTTT
TRBV7-3	.	.	TRBJ1-1	CASSFGGRTEAFF	TGTGCCAGCAGCTTCGGGGGCCGCACTGAAGCTTTCTTT
TRBV29-1	.	.	TRBJ1-2	CSVVGRGGYTF	TGCAGCGTTGTAGGAAGAGGGGGCTACACCTTC
TRBV11-3	TRBD2	.	TRBJ2-2	CASSARLSGRGTGELFF	TGTGCCAGCAGCGCCAGACTTAGCGGGAGGGGCACCGGGGAGCTGTTTTTT
TRBV5-1	TRBD1	.	TRBJ2-7	CARSGGTGGNYEQYF	TGCGCCCGCAGCGGGGGGACAGGGGGAAACTACGAGCAGTACTTC
TRBV5-5	.	.	TRBJ2-4	CASSLSGGRGENIQYF	TGTGCCAGCAGCTTGTCAGGTGGCAGGGGCGAAAACATTCAGTACTTC
TRBV28	TRBD2	.	TRBJ2-1	CASSRSGMAYNEQFF	TGTGCCAGCAGTCGAAGCGGGATGGCATACAATGAGCAGTTCTTC
TRBV4-1	TRBD1	.	TRBJ2-7	CASAPGQYDEQYF	TGCGCCAGCGCTCCGGGACAGTATGACGAGCAGTACTTC
TRBV5-1	TRBD2	.	TRBJ2-5	CASSLASGLAGPKSAQYF	TGCGCCAGCAGCTTGGCCTCTGGACTAGCGGGCCCCAAGTCGGCCCAGTACTTC
TRBV19	.	.	TRBJ2-5	CACSGDQETQYF	TGTGCCTGCTCGGGCGACCAAGAGACCCAGTACTTC
TRBV6-5	TRBD2	.	TRBJ2-1	CASNYPDGTRGEQFF	TGTGCCAGCAACTACCCCGACGGGACTAGGGGTGAGCAGTTCTTC
TRBV11-2	TRBD2	.	TRBJ2-7	CASRGPSGYYEQYF	TGTGCCAGCCGAGGTCCTAGCGGTTACTACGAGCAGTACTTC
TRBV10-2	TRBD2	.	TRBJ2-7	CASSRLAGPYEQYF	TGCGCCAGCAGTCGACTAGCGGGACCCTACGAGCAGTACTTC
TRBV30	.	few	TRBJ1-2	CAWSVEGANYGYTF	TGTGCCTGGAGTGTAGAAGGGGCTAACTATGGCTACACCTTC
TRBV30	TRBD1	.	TRBJ1-2	CAWSVVQGTIYGYTF	TGTGCCTGGAGTGTAGTACAGGGGACTATATATGGCTACACCTTC
TRBV19	.	.	TRBJ1-1	CASLRTGSTEAFF	TGTGCCAGTCTAAGAACAGGGAGCACTGAAGCTTTCTTT
TRBV9	TRBD1	.	TRBJ1-1	CASSVASRGLTEAFF	TGTGCCAGCAGCGTAGCTTCGAGGGGGCTCACTGAAGCTTTCTTT
TRBV7-8	.	.	TRBJ2-3	CASSRGLADTQYF	TGTGCCAGCAGCCGGGGGCTAGCAGATACGCAGTATTTT
TRBV15	.	.	TRBJ1-1	CATRNPGRNTEAFF	TGTGCCACCAGGAATCCAGGCCGGAACACTGAAGCTTTCTTT
TRBV5-1	.	.	TRBJ1-2	CASSSTAVYGYTF	TGCGCCAGCAGCTCGACAGCGGTCTATGGCTACACCTTC
TRBV7-6	TRBD1	.	TRBJ2-1	CASSLETGFNEQFF	TGTGCCAGCAGCTTAGAGACAGGGTTCAATGAGCAGTTCTTC
TRBV11-2	.	.	TRBJ2-7	CASSLVGLSSYEQYF	TGTGCCAGCAGCTTAGTAGGGTTAAGCTCCTACGAGCAGTACTTC
TRBV19	TRBD1	.	TRBJ1-2	CASRATRDRGGYTF	TGTGCCAGCCGGGCCACTAGAGACAGGGGAGGCTACACCTTC
TRBV2	.	.	TRBJ2-7	CASRTGEQYF	TGTGCCAGCAGAACAGGGGAGCAGTACTTC
TRBV10-3	TRBD2	once	TRBJ2-2	CAIAAGTSGNIETGELFF	TGTGCCATTGCGGCGGGGACTAGCGGGAATATTGAGACCGGGGAGCTGTTTTTT
TRBV27	.	once	TRBJ1-3	CASSLPQESSGNTIYF	TGTGCCAGCAGTTTACCCCAGGAGAGCTCTGGAAACACCATATATTTT
TRBV5-1	TRBD1	.	TRBJ2-7	CASSPGQGAYEQYF	TGCGCCAGCAGCCCAGGACAGGGGGCCTACGAGCAGTACTTC
TRBV10-2	TRBD1	.	TRBJ1-2	CASREDRGRDGYTF	TGCGCCAGCAGGGAGGACAGGGGGCGAGATGGCTACACCTTC
TRBV6-2/TRBV6-3	TRBD2	.	TRBJ2-1	CASSGAGWASNEQFF	TGTGCCAGCAGTGGAGCGGGGTGGGCTAGCAATGAGCAGTTCTTC
TRBV5-5	TRBD2	.	TRBJ2-2	CASSSGLAVSHGELFF	TGTGCCAGCAGCTCCGGACTAGCGGTTTCTCACGGGGAGCTGTTTTTT
TRBV5-8	.	once	TRBJ1-2	CASSLGLPSGYTF	TGTGCCAGCAGCTTGGGACTTCCATCTGGCTACACCTTC
TRBV25-1	TRBD1	.	TRBJ2-1	CASSDETGGSPNEQFF	TGTGCCAGCAGTGATGAGACAGGGGGCAGTCCCAATGAGCAGTTCTTC
TRBV19	TRBD2	.	TRBJ2-1	CASSVPRGPYLAGEEYNEQFF	TGTGCCAGTAGTGTACCCCGAGGCCCTTATTTAGCGGGAGAAGAGTACAATGAGCAGTTCTTC
TRBV6-2/TRBV6-3	TRBD2	.	TRBJ2-5	CASSPGLAGLGETQYF	TGTGCCAGCAGTCCGGGACTAGCGGGTCTGGGGGAGACCCAGTACTTC
TRBV28	.	.	TRBJ1-2	CASSSPGGVRGYTF	TGTGCCAGCAGTTCCCCCGGTGGGGTACGTGGCTACACCTTC
TRBV5-1	TRBD1	.	TRBJ1-1	CASSSDRGGTEAFF	TGCGCCAGCAGCTCCGACAGGGGAGGAACTGAAGCTTTCTTT